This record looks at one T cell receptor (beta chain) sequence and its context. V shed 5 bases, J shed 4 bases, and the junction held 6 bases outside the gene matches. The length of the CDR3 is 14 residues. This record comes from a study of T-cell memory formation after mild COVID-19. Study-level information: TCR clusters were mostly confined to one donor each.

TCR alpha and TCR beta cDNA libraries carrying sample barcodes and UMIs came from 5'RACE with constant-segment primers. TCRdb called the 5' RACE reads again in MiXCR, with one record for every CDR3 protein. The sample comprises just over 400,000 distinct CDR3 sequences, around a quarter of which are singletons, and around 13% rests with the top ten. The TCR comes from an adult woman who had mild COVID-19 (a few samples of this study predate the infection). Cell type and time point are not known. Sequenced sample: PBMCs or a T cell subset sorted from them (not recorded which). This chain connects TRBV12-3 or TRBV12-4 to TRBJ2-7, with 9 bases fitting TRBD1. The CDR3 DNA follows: TGTGCCAGCAGTACCACAGGGGGCCGGTACGAGCAGTACTTC. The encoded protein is CASSTTGGRYEQYF.